The 12 T cell receptor beta chains listed next were all sequenced from one sample in a study of blood T cell repertoires in COVID-19. The data were produced by immunoSEQ multiplex PCR, yet TCRdb's version contains in-frame clones alone and is incomplete. This table holds approximately 130,000 clones, around 88% found once. The sample was peripheral blood. All receptors derive from a woman between 45 and 65 years old who had recovered from COVID-19.

This clone was observed a handful of times. The chain joins TRBV7-7 to TRBJ2-1; a possible D gene is TRBD2 (6 bases). CDR1 and CDR2 (germline): SSHAT, FNYEAQ (reference sequence). The CDR3 sequence is 16 residues long. V shed 6 bases and J shed 6 bases, with 21 bases lying between them. CDR3 sequence (DNA): TGTGCCAGCAGTCAATCCCGGGACTTAAGGCTCAATGAGCAGTTCTTC. Translating it yields CASSQSRDLRLNEQFF.

The chain couples TRBV5-4 to TRBJ1-2; D ambiguous. Germline V gene data show CDR1 as SGHNT and CDR2 as YYREEE (reference sequence). This CDR3 is built from 15 residues. V was pared by 1 base and J by 5 bases, with 15 bases between. CDR3 loop: CASSLSVTLGYGYTF. CDR3 DNA sequence: TGTGCCAGCAGCTTGTCGGTGACTTTAGGATATGGCTACACCTTC.

The chain couples TRBV30 to TRBJ1-1; D gene uncertain. This CDR3 is built from 11 residues. V was cut by 4 bases and J by 6 bases, with 9 bases left in between. CDR1 and CDR2 (germline): GTSNPN, SVGIG (reference sequence). The CDR3 DNA sequence: TGTGCCTGGAAGGCTACAGCTGAAGCTTTCTTT. Amino acid sequence: CAWKATAEAFF.

The chain has TRBV6-6 and TRBJ1-4; TRBD1 is a possible D gene (5 bases). Germline CDR1 is MNHNY and CDR2 is SVGAGI (reference sequence). V was clipped by 5 bases and J by 0 bases, with 13 bases between them. This CDR3 has 16 amino acids. The CDR3 DNA reads TGTGCCAGCAGTACAGATAGGGGCTCAACTAATGAAAAACTGTTTTTT. Encoded protein: CASSTDRGSTNEKLFF.

The J gene is TRBJ2-1, the V gene TRBV5-6; possible D gene TRBD2, 7 bases. This CDR3 region has 12 residues. Germline values: CDR1 SGHDT, CDR2 YYEEEE. V was shortened by 6 bases and J by 10 bases, with 14 bases between the two germline ends. CDR3 sequence reads: CASTRGAPEQFF. CDR3 nucleotides: TGTGCCAGCACCCGGGGGGCTCCAGAGCAGTTCTTC.

The chain links TRBV4-1 to TRBJ2-7, with 8 nucleotides matching TRBD1. CDR1 is MGHRA and CDR2 is YSYEKL in the germline V gene. The CDR3 covers 14 residues. V dropped 4 bases and J dropped 4; count of bases not matched to a gene: 6. CDR3 protein: CASSPRQGNYEQYF. In DNA form, the CDR3 reads TGCGCCAGCAGCCCGAGACAGGGGAATTACGAGCAGTACTTC.

V and J are TRBV7-2 and TRBJ2-7; 16 bases fit TRBD2. The junction had 5 bases not matched to a gene; V was cut back by 5 bases and J by 4 bases. Germline CDR1 is SGHTA and CDR2 is FQGNSA. This CDR3 has 16 amino acids. CDR3 DNA: TGTGCCAGCAGCCTAGGGACTAGCGGGAGGGTATACGAGCAGTACTTC. Its translation is CASSLGTSGRVYEQYF. The whole variable domain, remainder taken from reference TRBV7-2 and TRBJ2-7, is GAGVSQSPSNKVTEKGKDVELRCDPISGHTALYWYRQSLGQGLEFLIYFQGNSAPDKSGLPSDRFSAERTGGSVSTLTIQRTQQEDSAVYLCASSLGTSGRVYEQYFGPGTRLTVT.

V gene TRBV2 combines with J gene TRBJ2-5, with 10 bases lining up with TRBD2. Trimming removed 4 bases from V and 2 bases from J; junction bases left unmatched: 7. The CDR3 contains 16 residues. Germline values: CDR1 SNHLY, CDR2 FYNNEI. In DNA form, the CDR3 reads TGTGCCAGCAGTGTACCTAGCGGGGGTTATCAAGAGACCCAGTACTTC. Translating it yields CASSVPSGGYQETQYF.

The chain couples TRBV5-4 to TRBJ2-1; 14 bases match TRBD2. Germline V lookup: CDR1 SGHNT, CDR2 YYREEE (reference sequence). There are 13 residues in the CDR3. V dropped 4 bases and J dropped 13; count of bases not matched to a gene: 4. In DNA, the CDR3 is TGTGCCAGCAGCCTCGGGACTAGCGGGGGCCAGTTCTTC. Residues: CASSLGTSGGQFF.

This rearrangement joins TRBV11-3 to TRBJ1-3; D uncertain. Trimming removed 1 base from V and 0 bases from J, with 7 bases in between. The V gene's germline CDR1 is SGHNT and CDR2 YENEEA. The CDR3 is 15 amino acids. The CDR3 coding sequence is TGTGCCAGCAGCTTAGGGGCCTACTCTGGAAACACCATATATTTT. It is translated as CASSLGAYSGNTIYF.

The rearrangement joins TRBV29-1 to TRBJ2-5; 14 bases fit TRBD2. The germline gives CDR1 SQVTM, CDR2 ANQGSEA. The CDR3 sequence is 17 residues long. V shed 5 bases, J shed 4 bases, and the junction held 12 bases outside the gene matches. In nucleotides, the CDR3 is TGCAGCGTTTTTGGGGGGACTAGCGGGAGTCGGGGAGAGACCCAGTACTTC. It yields the protein CSVFGGTSGSRGETQYF.

This sequence joins TRBV7-9 and TRBJ2-1, with D hard to call. Trimming removed 5 bases at V and 5 bases at J, with 22 bases between. The germline gives CDR1 SEHNR, CDR2 FQNEAQ (reference sequence). CDR3 size: 17 residues. CDR3 DNA sequence: TGTGCCAGCAGCCCCCAGACTTCTAGAAGTCGTAACAATGAGCAGTTCTTC. Its protein is CASSPQTSRSRNNEQFF.